Presented here are 26 T cell receptor beta chains from one specimen sequenced in a study of OX40 agonist ivuxolimab in advanced cancers. TCRdb's table, derived via immunoSEQ multiplex PCR, lists solely in-frame clones and lacks some. The table records tens of thousands of clones, approximately 80% of them present only once. Sequences were derived from CD4+ or CD8+ T cells sorted from blood, sampled in a trial of the OX40 agonist ivuxolimab. These receptors were taken from an adult with an advanced solid tumor such as melanoma, head and neck, liver or kidney cancer.

The V and J genes are TRBV7-9 and TRBJ1-1; D gene uncertain. This CDR3 is 12 amino acids long. Germline lookup yields CDR1 SEHNR and CDR2 FQNEAQ (reference sequence). Trimming cost V 0 bases and J 9 bases, with 8 bases left between them. Written as DNA, the CDR3 is TGTGCCAGCAGCTTAGCGCGTTCCCAAGCTTTCTTT. This sequence encodes CASSLARSQAFF.

This chain connects TRBV15 to TRBJ2-6, with 7 bases fitting TRBD1. Germline-derived CDR1 and CDR2 are LNHNV and YYDKDF (reference sequence). The junction had 8 bases not matched to a gene; V was cut back by 3 bases and J by 0 bases. The CDR3 contains 18 residues. The CDR3 DNA follows: TGTGCCACCAGCAGGCCGGGACAGACTTACTCTGGGGCCAACGTCCTGACTTTC. It is translated as CATSRPGQTYSGANVLTF.

The rearrangement uses TRBV9 and TRBJ2-5; D not certain. The tail of the sequence fits TRBJ2-7 better, so the J call may be wrong. The CDR3 runs to 16 residues. Germline V lookup: CDR1 SGDLS, CDR2 YYNGEE. The CDR3 sequence: CASSVGGTAASYEQYF. CDR3 nucleotides: TGTGCCAGCAGCGTAGGAGGAACCGCAGCTTCCTACGAGCAGTACTTC.

Of note for this clone: The same CDR3 can be traced to other DNA sequences in this sample. The chain is built from TRBV4-3 and TRBJ1-5, with 10 bases matching TRBD1. V shed 1 base and J 6 bases; nucleotides not matched to a gene: 3. The CDR3 sequence is 15 residues long. Germline V lookup: CDR1 LGHNA, CDR2 YSLEER. The chain's CDR3 is CASSQGTGGPQPQHF. The CDR3 region has the DNA TGCGCCAGCAGCCAAGGGACAGGGGGGCCTCAGCCCCAGCATTTT.

The V and J genes are TRBV19 and TRBJ2-5; TRBD2 is a possible D gene (5 bases). The J call may not be correct, given that the DNA end is closer to TRBJ2-7. The CDR3 spans 15 residues. Per the germline V gene, CDR1 is LNHDA and CDR2 is SQIVND (reference sequence). For the CDR3, the DNA is TGTGCCAGTACCCTCAGCAAACTAGTCTCCTACGAGCAGTACTTC. Its translation is CASTLSKLVSYEQYF.

This chain joins TRBV30 and TRBJ1-2; 8 positions match TRBD1. Germline lookup yields CDR1 GTSNPN and CDR2 SVGIG (reference sequence). With V trimmed by 5 bases and J by 4 bases, 3 bases remained unmatched. The CDR3 spans 12 residues. The DNA of the CDR3 is TGTGCCTGGGAGGACAGGGCCTATGGCTACACCTTC. Protein sequence: CAWEDRAYGYTF. The full variable domain, with the rest looked up from reference TRBV30 and TRBJ1-2, is SQTIHQWPATLVQPVGSPLSLECTVEGTSNPNLYWYRQAAGRGLQLLFYSVGIGQISSEVPQNLSASRPQDRQFILSSKKLLLSDSGFYLCAWEDRAYGYTFGSGTRLTVV.

The J gene is TRBJ2-7, the V gene TRBV7-9; D not certain. The CDR3 sequence is 12 residues long. With 5 bases removed from V and 6 bases from J, the gap between germline ends came to 11 bases. Germline V gene lookup returns CDR1 SEHNR and CDR2 FQNEAQ (reference sequence). The DNA for the CDR3 is TGTGCCAGCAGCCCCCCGGCCCGCGAGCAGTACTTC. It specifies CASSPPAREQYF.

The chain couples TRBV29-1 to TRBJ2-3; either TRBD1 or TRBD2 may supply D (5 bases each). Per the germline V gene, CDR1 is SQVTM and CDR2 is ANQGSEA. The CDR3 is 11 amino acids. The CDR3 region is CSSGGWDTQYF. Written as DNA, the CDR3 is TGCAGTAGTGGGGGTTGGGATACGCAGTATTTT.

The genes are TRBV2 and TRBJ1-1; D gene uncertain. CDR1 is SNHLY and CDR2 is FYNNEI in the germline V gene. CDR3 size: 14 residues. The V gene lost 3 bases and the J gene lost 2 bases, with 10 bases spanning the gap. DNA of the CDR3: TGTGCCAGCAGTGACGGCAGATTTAACACTGAAGCTTTCTTT. Translation gives CASSDGRFNTEAFF.

This chain connects TRBV11-2 to TRBJ1-1; TRBD1 agrees at 7 bases. The CDR3 extends over 13 amino acids. V was clipped by 3 bases and J by 8 bases; unmatched bases: 6. Germline V gives CDR1 SGHAT, CDR2 FQNNGV. The chain's CDR3 is CASSLTGRTEAFF. Here the CDR3 DNA reads TGTGCCAGCAGCTTGACAGGGCGTACGGAAGCTTTCTTT.

V gene TRBV7-2 combines with J gene TRBJ2-1, with a weak D call TRBD2 (6 bases). Germline assignment: CDR1 SGHTA and CDR2 FQGNSA. CDR3 length equals 13 residues. The ends were cut back, 0 bases at V and 8 bases at J, with 8 bases in the middle. The CDR3 DNA is TGTGCCAGCAGCTTAGCCAGGGAGGATGAGCAGTTCTTC. Protein sequence: CASSLAREDEQFF.

This chain uses TRBV7-8 with TRBJ2-7; 13 bases match TRBD2. The CDR3 totals 16 residues. Germline CDR1 reads SGHVS; CDR2 reads FQNEAQ. Trimming took 4 bases from V and 1 from J; bases not matched to a gene: 4. The CDR3 coding sequence is TGTGCCAGCAGCTCGGGGGGACTAGCGGGATCCTACGAGCAGTACTTC. Its protein product is CASSSGGLAGSYEQYF. Together with reference TRBV7-8 and TRBJ2-7, the CDR3 gives the full variable domain: GAGVSQSPRYKVAKRGQDVALRCDPISGHVSLFWYQQALGQGPEFLTYFQNEAQLDKSGLPSDRFFAERPEGSVSTLKIQRTQQEDSAVYLCASSSGGLAGSYEQYFGPGTRLTVT.

J is TRBJ1-5 and V is TRBV9; D unclear. Germline V gene sequence: CDR1 SGDLS, CDR2 YYNGEE. Between the trimmed V and J ends, which lost 0 bases and 4 bases, there was a span of 23 bases. CDR3 length: 19 amino acids. This CDR3 reads CASSVGGTAMTLTNQPQHF. CDR3 in DNA: TGTGCCAGCAGCGTAGGAGGAACAGCTATGACATTAACTAATCAGCCCCAGCATTTT.

This clone has just one count. The chain carries TRBV6-5 and TRBJ2-2; 7 nucleotides match TRBD2. Germline assignment: CDR1 MNHEY and CDR2 SVGAGI. The CDR3 contains 13 residues. Trimming removed 5 bases from V and 5 bases from J; junction bases left unmatched: 2. CDR3 coding DNA: TGTGCCAGCAGTCCCGGGAGGACCGGGGAGCTGTTTTTT. This encodes CASSPGRTGELFF.

V and J are TRBV7-2 and TRBJ1-1; no clear D gene. There are 14 residues in the CDR3. Trimming shortened V by 5 bases and J by 1 base, and 11 bases separated the two germline ends. The germline gives CDR1 SGHTA, CDR2 FQGNSA. The CDR3 bases are TGTGCCAGCAGCCGTACCGGCAGGAACACTGAAGCTTTCTTT. Encoded protein: CASSRTGRNTEAFF.

The V gene is TRBV19, the J gene TRBJ1-4; D unclear. The CDR3 runs to 14 residues. V was clipped by 3 bases and J by 8 bases, with 13 bases between them. Germline CDR1 and CDR2: LNHDA and SQIVND (reference sequence). CDR3 DNA sequence: TGTGCCAGTAGTATCAGTCGGAGTAGAGAAAAACTGTTTTTT. Translating gives CASSISRSREKLFF.

The chain has TRBV19 and TRBJ2-1; D unclear. The V and J ends lost 1 base and 4 bases respectively, with 8 bases between them. CDR1 is LNHDA and CDR2 is SQIVND in the germline V gene (reference sequence). The CDR3 spans 14 residues. DNA of the CDR3: TGTGCCAGTAGTATAGGCCAGAGGTACAATGAGCAGTTCTTC. This sequence encodes CASSIGQRYNEQFF.

This sequence joins TRBV28 and TRBJ2-2, with TRBD2 matching 7 bases. This CDR3 is built from 15 residues. V lost 8 bases to trimming and J lost 6 bases; unmatched junction nucleotides: 12. Per germline, CDR1 MDHEN and CDR2 SYDVKM. The CDR3 here is CASGLGRGLPGELFF. The CDR3 region has the DNA TGTGCCAGCGGCCTTGGGCGGGGACTACCCGGGGAGCTGTTTTTT.

CDR3 in amino acids: CASSRYPTSGSYEQFF. For the CDR3, the DNA is TGTGCCAGCAGCCGTTATCCGACTAGCGGGAGTTATGAGCAGTTCTTC. This chain uses TRBV28 with TRBJ2-1; 12 positions agree with TRBD2. With V trimmed by 6 bases and J by 8 bases, 11 bases remained unmatched. The CDR3 loop spans 16 amino acids. Germline CDR1 MDHEN, CDR2 SYDVKM.

The V and J genes are TRBV5-1 and TRBJ2-7, with D perhaps matching TRBD1 (6 bases). There are 13 residues in the CDR3. The germline V gene has CDR1 SGHRS and CDR2 YFSETQ. The ends were cut back, 0 bases at V and 6 bases at J, with 10 bases in the middle. CDR3 nucleotides: TGCGCCAGCAGCTTGGTGGGGGCGAGCGAGCAGTACTTC. It codes for CASSLVGASEQYF.

This chain links TRBV7-9 with TRBJ2-5; 9 bases agree with TRBD1. The J segment lost 1 base and the V segment lost 5 bases, leaving 2 bases of the junction unmatched. The CDR3 runs to 14 residues. Germline lookup yields CDR1 SEHNR and CDR2 FQNEAQ (reference sequence). The CDR3 DNA reads TGTGCCAGCAGCCTGACAGGGGGCCAAGAGACCCAGTACTTC. Translated, it gives CASSLTGGQETQYF.

The genes are TRBV19 and TRBJ2-5; 10 bases match TRBD2. The CDR3 has 16 residues. The V segment lost 7 bases and the J segment 2 bases; nucleotides outside the gene matches: 10. Germline V gene lookup returns CDR1 LNHDA and CDR2 SQIVND (reference sequence). The CDR3 here is CASTNRASGGQETQYF. CDR3 bases: TGTGCCAGTACGAACCGGGCTAGCGGGGGACAAGAGACCCAGTACTTC.

The chain uses TRBV2 and TRBJ1-6; D remains unclear. The CDR3 sequence is 13 residues long. V lost 7 bases and J lost 10, with 14 bases in between. The germline V gene encodes CDR1 SNHLY and CDR2 FYNNEI. CDR3 protein: CASKASLQSPLHF. CDR3 DNA sequence: TGTGCCAGCAAGGCCAGTCTTCAATCACCCCTCCACTTT.

The V and J genes are TRBV18 and TRBJ1-2; D not certain. Germline-derived CDR1 and CDR2 are KGHSH and LQKENI. The CDR3 runs to 14 residues. Between the trimmed V and J ends, which lost 2 bases and 1 base, there was a span of 8 bases. This chain's CDR3 is CASSPIEGNYGYTF. The CDR3, as DNA: TGTGCCAGCTCACCAATTGAGGGTAACTATGGCTACACCTTC.

The CDR3 DNA reads TGTGCCAGTAGTCCGTCCCGCTCCTATAATTCACCCCTCCACTTT. Amino acids: CASSPSRSYNSPLHF. The chain is built from TRBV19 and TRBJ1-6; no definite D call. CDR1 is LNHDA and CDR2 is SQIVND in the germline V gene (reference sequence). This CDR3 contains 15 residues. Between the trimmed V and J ends, which lost 5 bases and 0 bases, there was a span of 8 bases.

V and J are TRBV12-5 and TRBJ1-2; D gene uncertain. CDR3 size: 13 residues. The germline CDR1 and CDR2 sequences are LGHNT and FRNRAP. The V and J ends lost 7 bases and 2 bases respectively, with 11 bases between them. The DNA of the CDR3 is TGTGCTAGTGCCAACGACTACAACTATGGCTACACCTTC. Its translation: CASANDYNYGYTF.